The TCR beta chain under discussion was sequenced for a study of OX40 agonist ivuxolimab in advanced cancers. Study at large: Partial responses were achieved by three patients: one hepatocellular carcinoma, two cutaneous melanoma. Broader study findings: Clones of CD4+ and CD8+ blood T cells grew by week 6 at doses of 0.1 to 3.0 mg/kg. Several nonresponders also turned out to have low normalized T-cell clonal expansion.

Concerning this clone itself: Its specificity is not known.

Trimming took 0 bases from V and 0 from J, leaving 8 bases between them. The germline CDR1 and CDR2 sequences are SGHRS and YFSETQ. The length of the CDR3 is 15 residues. TCRdb keeps only in-frame clones here, not all; method: immunoSEQ multiplex PCR. The profile shows tens of thousands of clones, over 65% of them singletons. The input for sequencing was CD4+ or CD8+ T cells sorted from blood, taken in a trial of the OX40 agonist ivuxolimab. The genes are TRBV5-1 and TRBJ2-3, with D perhaps assigned TRBD1 or TRBD2 (5 bases each). This TCR was recovered from an adult with an advanced solid tumor such as melanoma, head and neck, liver or kidney cancer. The CDR3 nucleotides read TGCGCCAGCAGCTTGGAGGGGAGAAGCACAGATACGCAGTATTTT. Translation gives CASSLEGRSTDTQYF.